This TCR beta chain was observed in a study of CD8 T cells in ankylosing spondylitis. Study-wide points: As reported, disease-linked clones showed significant enrichment in matched ankylosing spondylitis synovial fluid. Disease-linked clones, CD8+, were relatively rare in peripheral blood. In ankylosing spondylitis blood, a motif of about eight highly homologous TCR beta variants appeared characteristic. In reactive arthritis synovial fluid and blood, some motif variants had been reported before.

Comment on this clonotype: No antigen is known for it.

Quantitative 5'-RACE with molecular barcodes was used to make the TCR beta libraries. TCRdb re-derived calls from the 5' RACE reads in MiXCR, one entry per CDR3 protein. The data contain some 700,000 distinct CDR3 sequences, 15% to 20% of them seen just once; the ten biggest clones take up around 19%. Germline-derived CDR1 and CDR2 are SGHRS and YFSETQ. Trimming took 2 bases from V and 5 from J; bases not matched to a gene: 6. The CDR3 totals 15 residues. This clonotype was obtained from a male donor with ankylosing spondylitis. The sequenced sample consisted of blood, either unsorted or a sorted T cell fraction (not recorded which). The chain joins TRBV5-1 to TRBJ1-4, with TRBD1 identical over 7 bases. CDR3 sequence (DNA): TGCGCCAGCAGCTTCCGGGACAGCCTCAATGAAAAACTGTTTTTT. Translating gives CASSFRDSLNEKLFF.